This section outlines one TCR beta chain sequence together with its context. Its antigen remains unknown. Looked up from germline, CDR1 is SQVTM and CDR2 is ANQGSEA. Between the trimmed V and J ends, which lost 8 bases and 1 base, there was a span of 21 bases. The CDR3 is 15 amino acids. Reverse transcription of approximately 500 ng total RNA with a constant-region primer produced TCR beta cDNA. Modified slightly, ARM-PCR produced TCR beta libraries over three nested multiplex PCR rounds. Use of TRBV1-TRBV30 forward primers with a C-beta reverse primer characterized the first two PCR rounds, which lasted about 10 cycles each. TCRdb analysed the multiplex PCR reads with MiXCR anew, one entry per CDR3 protein. The profile shows approximately 64,000 distinct CDR3 sequences, roughly two thirds of them singletons. The data originate from a study of tumor-infiltrating lymphocytes in primary liver carcinoma. Regarding the study as a whole: Among top clones, only about 7-25% appeared in all five tumor regions.

Without any cell sorting, roughly 20-32 mg of bulk tissue yielded co-extracted RNA and DNA. Primary liver carcinomas in the patients were surgically resected. In every tumor sample, viable tumor cells made up over 85%. The sequence was obtained from a man in his forties or fifties with primary liver carcinoma and hepatitis B virus infection. The gene calls are TRBV29-1 and TRBJ2-7; a possible D gene is TRBD1 (5 bases). The sample taken for sequencing was liver tumor tissue from sampling region 4. Subset given: tumor region T4, right-lateral pole. CDR3 nucleotides: TGCAGCATCATTTATCGACAGCCAGGATCCTACGAGCAGTACTTC. As protein: CSIIYRQPGSYEQYF.